Below are 17 T cell receptor beta chains sequenced from a single sample in a study of shared clonotypes between healthy human individuals. The assay was immunoSEQ multiplex PCR, and TCRdb's table has in-frame clones only and misses some. The profile shows 950,000 to 1,100,000 clones, about 76% of them singletons. Sequencing was performed on memory CD4+ T cells sorted from blood. Specified subset: CD45RA-negative fraction. These receptors all stem from a man aged 18 to 29 in good health.

CDR3 nucleotide sequence: TGTGCCAGCAGCCTGGTAATAGCGGGAGGGCCCAATGAGCAGTTCTTC. Its protein product is CASSLVIAGGPNEQFF. V and J are TRBV7-9 and TRBJ2-1; 11 positions match TRBD2. This CDR3 is built from 16 residues. Germline V lookup: CDR1 SEHNR, CDR2 FQNEAQ (reference sequence). Trimming removed 5 bases from V and 6 bases from J; junction bases left unmatched: 9.

This clone was seen only a few times. The gene calls are TRBV6-6 and TRBJ1-2; D gene ambiguous. Germline values: CDR1 MNHNY, CDR2 SVGAGI (reference sequence). There are 13 residues in the CDR3. V shed 2 bases and J shed 4 bases, with 8 bases lying between them. The CDR3 here is CASSYGQSYGYTF. The CDR3 nucleotides are TGTGCCAGCAGTTACGGGCAGTCCTATGGCTACACCTTC.

On this clone itself: At one end the junction does not follow the germline gene, possibly because of a read error. V gene TRBV4-3 combines with J gene TRBJ2-1; 13 nucleotides agree with TRBD2. CDR3 length: 14 residues. Germline lookup yields CDR1 LGHNA and CDR2 YSLEER. The CDR3 DNA reads TGCGCCAGCAGCCAAGGGACTAGCGGGAGAAAAAAGCTCTTC. Its protein is CASSQGTSGRKKLF.

The chain carries TRBV27 and TRBJ2-6; possibly TRBD2 for D (5 bases). CDR1 MNHEY and CDR2 SMNVEV come from the germline V gene (reference sequence). The CDR3 spans 15 residues. Trimming removed 2 bases at V and 4 bases at J, with 9 bases between. The chain's CDR3 is CASSLTGVGANVLTF. CDR3 sequence (DNA): TGTGCCAGCAGTTTAACCGGGGTCGGGGCCAACGTCCTGACTTTC. The variable domain in full, completed from reference TRBV27 and TRBJ2-6, reads EAQVTQNPRYLITVTGKKLTVTCSQNMNHEYMSWYRQDPGLGLRQIYYSMNVEVTDKGDVPEGYKVSRKEKRNFPLILESPSPNQTSLYFCASSLTGVGANVLTFGAGSRLTVL.

This chain uses TRBV5-1 with TRBJ2-3; TRBD1 is a possible D gene (6 bases). Trimming shortened V by 0 bases and J by 4 bases, and 9 bases separated the two germline ends. There are 14 residues in the CDR3. Per the germline V gene, CDR1 is SGHRS and CDR2 is YFSETQ. DNA for the CDR3: TGCGCCAGCAGCTTGGTTCAGGGGCCAGATACGCAGTATTTT. It translates to CASSLVQGPDTQYF.

CDR3 residues: CASSLRGVYGYTF. The CDR3 DNA is TGTGCCAGCAGCCTGAGAGGCGTCTATGGCTACACCTTC. This chain links TRBV5-6 with TRBJ1-2; unclear D gene. Germline CDR1 reads SGHDT; CDR2 reads YYEEEE. The CDR3 is 13 residues long. Between the trimmed V and J ends, which lost 4 bases and 4 bases, there was a span of 11 bases.

This rearrangement joins TRBV11-2 to TRBJ2-1, with 7 bases matching TRBD2. V lost 5 bases, J lost 5 bases, and 6 bases stayed unmatched. The CDR3 spans 14 residues. The germline V gene encodes CDR1 SGHAT and CDR2 FQNNGV. The CDR3 region has the DNA TGTGCCAGCAGCCTAACTGGACTAGACAATGAGCAGTTCTTC. Translated: CASSLTGLDNEQFF.

The genes are TRBV10-2 and TRBJ2-2; 7 bases are a match to TRBD2. Germline CDR1 WSHSY, CDR2 SAAADI. Trimming removed 4 bases from V and 6 bases from J; junction bases left unmatched: 8. This CDR3 has 15 residues. The CDR3 bases are TGCGCCAGCAGTGGCGGCGGGAGTTTCGCCGGGGAGCTGTTTTTT. Amino acids: CASSGGGSFAGELFF.

The genes are TRBV7-2 and TRBJ2-7; no definite D call. CDR1 is SGHTA and CDR2 is FQGNSA in the germline V gene. Between the trimmed V and J ends, which lost 1 base and 4 bases, there was a span of 5 bases. The CDR3 length is 12 residues. This CDR3 is CASSLGEYEQYF. CDR3 nucleotides: TGTGCCAGCAGCTTAGGAGAGTACGAGCAGTACTTC.

The rearrangement joins TRBV2 to TRBJ1-1; D call uncertain. Trimming shortened V by 7 bases and J by 1 base, and 4 bases separated the two germline ends. CDR3 length: 11 amino acids. Germline V CDR1 and CDR2: SNHLY, FYNNEI. CDR3 sequence: CASTGNTEAFF. CDR3 sequence (DNA): TGTGCCAGCACCGGGAACACTGAAGCTTTCTTT. The full variable domain, completed using reference TRBV2 and TRBJ1-1, is EPEVTQTPSHQVTQMGQEVILRCVPISNHLYFYWYRQILGQKVEFLVSFYNNEISEKSEIFDDQFSVERPDGSNFTLKIRSTKLEDSAMYFCASTGNTEAFFGQGTRLTVV.

This clone was counted ten times or more. The rearrangement links TRBV10-3 to TRBJ1-2; the D is unclear. The CDR3 runs 16 residues. V was pared by 2 bases and J by 4 bases, with 17 bases between. Germline CDR1 and CDR2: ENHRY and SYGVKD. In nucleotides, the CDR3 is TGTGCCATCAGTGAGCCCACGGGTCGCTCGGGCTATGGCTACACCTTC. Its translation is CAISEPTGRSGYGYTF.

This chain uses TRBV27 with TRBJ1-2; TRBD1 is a possible D gene (6 bases). V was cut by 3 bases and J by 5 bases, with 10 bases left in between. The length of the CDR3 is 13 residues. CDR1 is MNHEY, CDR2 SMNVEV, per germline (reference sequence). Here the CDR3 reads CASSFTGAYGYTF. In DNA form, the CDR3 reads TGTGCCAGCAGTTTCACGGGGGCATATGGCTACACCTTC.

The chain recombines TRBV30 with TRBJ1-5, with D unresolved. Trimming took off 0 bases at V and 3 bases at J, with 6 bases between the two ends. The CDR3 is 13 residues long. Germline V lookup: CDR1 GTSNPN, CDR2 SVGIG (reference sequence). The CDR3 coding sequence is TGTGCCTGGAGTGTATTGGCCAATCAGCCCCAGCATTTT. Protein: CAWSVLANQPQHF.

This clone was seen a single time. The CDR3: CASSSDGYPYGYTF. CDR3 coding DNA: TGTGCCAGCAGTTCGGACGGCTATCCCTATGGCTACACCTTC. V usage is TRBV5-4 and J usage is TRBJ1-2; D not certain. Trimming pared 5 bases from V and 4 bases from J, leaving 15 bases between. Germline V lookup: CDR1 SGHNT, CDR2 YYREEE (reference sequence). The CDR3 length is 14 residues. The entire variable domain, with the rest obtained from reference TRBV5-4 and TRBJ1-2, is as follows: ETGVTQSPTHLIKTRGQQVTLRCSSQSGHNTVSWYQQALGQGPQFIFQYYREEENGRGNFPPRFSGLQFPNYSSELNVNALELDDSALYLCASSSDGYPYGYTFGSGTRLTVV.

Worth noting for this clone: Other DNA sequences in the sample encode the same CDR3. The rearrangement joins TRBV7-3 to TRBJ2-1, with D maybe TRBD2 (6 bases). The V gene's germline CDR1 is SGHTA and CDR2 FQGTGA. V dropped 5 bases and J dropped 7 bases, with 12 bases sitting between them. This CDR3 has 13 amino acids. CDR3 in amino acids: CASSPRGRNEQFF. DNA for the CDR3: TGTGCCAGCAGCCCACGTGGGAGGAATGAGCAGTTCTTC.

The V and J genes are TRBV7-2 and TRBJ2-1; no firm D call. Germline assignment: CDR1 SGHTA and CDR2 FQGNSA. Trimming left V 4 bases short and J 8 bases short, with 15 bases between. The CDR3 totals 14 residues. CDR3 DNA sequence: TGTGCCAGCAGCTGGCAAGGAGCGAGCGATGAGCAGTTCTTC. The encoded protein is CASSWQGASDEQFF.

This chain connects TRBV29-1 to TRBJ1-5, with unresolved D. Germline V gene lookup returns CDR1 SQVTM and CDR2 ANQGSEA. The CDR3 totals 16 residues. Trimming took off 5 bases at V and 4 bases at J, with 21 bases between the two ends. CDR3 in DNA: TGCAGCGTTCCAAGTCCTCCGCAGGAGAAGAATCAGCCCCAGCATTTT. Amino acid sequence: CSVPSPPQEKNQPQHF.